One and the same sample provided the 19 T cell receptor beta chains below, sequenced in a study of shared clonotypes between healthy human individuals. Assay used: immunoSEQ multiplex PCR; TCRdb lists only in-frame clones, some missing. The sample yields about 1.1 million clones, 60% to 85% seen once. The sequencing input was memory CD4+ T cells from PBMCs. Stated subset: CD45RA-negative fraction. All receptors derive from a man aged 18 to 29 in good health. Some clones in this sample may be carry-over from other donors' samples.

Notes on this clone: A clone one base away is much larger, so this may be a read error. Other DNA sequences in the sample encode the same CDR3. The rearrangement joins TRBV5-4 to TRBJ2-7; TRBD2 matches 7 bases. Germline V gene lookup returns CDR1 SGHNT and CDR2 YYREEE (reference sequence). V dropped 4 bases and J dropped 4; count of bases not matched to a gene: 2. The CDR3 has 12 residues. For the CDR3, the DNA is TGTGCCAGCAGCCTCGGGGGGTACGAGCAGTACTTC. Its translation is CASSLGGYEQYF.

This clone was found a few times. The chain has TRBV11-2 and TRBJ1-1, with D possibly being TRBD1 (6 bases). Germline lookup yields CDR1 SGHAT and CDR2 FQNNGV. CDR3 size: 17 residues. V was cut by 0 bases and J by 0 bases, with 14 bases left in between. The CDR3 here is CASSLDGGGGMNTEAFF. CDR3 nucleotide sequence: TGTGCCAGCAGCTTAGATGGTGGAGGGGGAATGAACACTGAAGCTTTCTTT.

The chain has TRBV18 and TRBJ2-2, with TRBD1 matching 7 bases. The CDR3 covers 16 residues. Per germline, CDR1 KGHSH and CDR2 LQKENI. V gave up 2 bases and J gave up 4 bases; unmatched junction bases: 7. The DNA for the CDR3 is TGTGCCAGCTCACCATCTGGGACAGCGGCCACCGGGGAGCTGTTTTTT. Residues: CASSPSGTAATGELFF. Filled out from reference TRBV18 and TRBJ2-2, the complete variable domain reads NAGVMQNPRHLVRRRGQEARLRCSPMKGHSHVYWYRQLPEEGLKFMVYLQKENIIDESGMPKERFSAEFPKEGPSILRIQQVVRGDSAAYFCASSPSGTAATGELFFGEGSRLTVL.

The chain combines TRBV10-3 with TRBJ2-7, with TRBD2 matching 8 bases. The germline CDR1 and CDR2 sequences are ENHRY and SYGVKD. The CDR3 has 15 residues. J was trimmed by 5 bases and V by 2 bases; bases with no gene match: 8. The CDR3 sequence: CAISELPGGSDEQYF. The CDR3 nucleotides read TGTGCCATCAGTGAGCTCCCGGGAGGGTCGGACGAGCAGTACTTC.

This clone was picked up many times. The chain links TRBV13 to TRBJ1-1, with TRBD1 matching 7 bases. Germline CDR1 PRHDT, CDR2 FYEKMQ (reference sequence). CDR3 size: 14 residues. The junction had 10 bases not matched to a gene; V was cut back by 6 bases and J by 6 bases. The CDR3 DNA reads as TGTGCCAGCAGTCGAAACAGGGGAGGAGCTGAAGCTTTCTTT. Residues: CASSRNRGGAEAFF.

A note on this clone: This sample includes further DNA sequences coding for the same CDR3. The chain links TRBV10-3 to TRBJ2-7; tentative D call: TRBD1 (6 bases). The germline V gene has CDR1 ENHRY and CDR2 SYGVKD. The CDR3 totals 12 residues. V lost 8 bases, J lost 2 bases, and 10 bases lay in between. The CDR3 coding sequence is TGTGCCATCTCGAGGGGGACCTACGAGCAGTACTTC. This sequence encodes CAISRGTYEQYF.

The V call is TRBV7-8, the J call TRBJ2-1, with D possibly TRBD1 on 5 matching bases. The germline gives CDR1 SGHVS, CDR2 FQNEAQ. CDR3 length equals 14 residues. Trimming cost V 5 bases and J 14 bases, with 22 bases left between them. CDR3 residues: CASSLNPPDKEKFF. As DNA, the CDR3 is TGTGCCAGCAGCCTCAATCCCCCGGACAAGGAGAAGTTCTTC.

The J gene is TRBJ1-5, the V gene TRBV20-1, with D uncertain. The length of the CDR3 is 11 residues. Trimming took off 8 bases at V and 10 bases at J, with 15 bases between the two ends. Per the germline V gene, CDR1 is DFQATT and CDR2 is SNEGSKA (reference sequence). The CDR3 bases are TGCAGTCACCCTAGGGTAGTACCCCAGCATTTT. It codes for CSHPRVVPQHF.

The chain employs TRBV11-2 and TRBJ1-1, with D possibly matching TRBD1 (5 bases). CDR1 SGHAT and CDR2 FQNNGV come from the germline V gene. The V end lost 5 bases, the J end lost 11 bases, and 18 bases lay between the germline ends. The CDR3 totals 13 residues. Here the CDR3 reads CASSPDRGPAAFF. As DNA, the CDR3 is TGTGCCAGCAGCCCAGATAGGGGTCCGGCGGCTTTCTTT.

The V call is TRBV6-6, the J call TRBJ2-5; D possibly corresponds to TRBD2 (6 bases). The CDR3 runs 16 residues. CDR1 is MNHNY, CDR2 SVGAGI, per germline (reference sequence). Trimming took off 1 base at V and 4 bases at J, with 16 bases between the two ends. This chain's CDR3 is CASSYYYTVGGETQYF. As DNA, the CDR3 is TGTGCCAGCAGTTACTACTATACCGTCGGGGGAGAGACCCAGTACTTC.

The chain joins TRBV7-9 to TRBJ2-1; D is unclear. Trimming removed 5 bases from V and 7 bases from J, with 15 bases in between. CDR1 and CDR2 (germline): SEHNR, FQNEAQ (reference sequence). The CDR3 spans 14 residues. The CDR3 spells CASSLLTGTNEQFF. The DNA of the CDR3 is TGTGCCAGCAGCCTCTTGACGGGCACGAATGAGCAGTTCTTC. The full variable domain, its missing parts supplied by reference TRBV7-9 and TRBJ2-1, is DTGVSQNPRHKITKRGQNVTFRCDPISEHNRLYWYRQTLGQGPEFLTYFQNEAQLEKSRLLSDRFSAERPKGSFSTLEIQRTEQGDSAMYLCASSLLTGTNEQFFGPGTRLTVL.

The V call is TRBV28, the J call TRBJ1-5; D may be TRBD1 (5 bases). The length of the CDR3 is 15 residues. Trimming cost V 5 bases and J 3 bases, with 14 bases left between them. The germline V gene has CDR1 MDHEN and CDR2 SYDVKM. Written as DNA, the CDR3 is TGTGCCAGCAGTCCCCTGGACGGGACCAATCAGCCCCAGCATTTT. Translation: CASSPLDGTNQPQHF.

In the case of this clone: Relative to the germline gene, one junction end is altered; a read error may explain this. The CDR3 loop reads CGSRDRGPYGYTF. The CDR3 nucleotides read TGTGGCAGCCGGGACAGGGGACCCTATGGCTACACCTTC. The V gene is TRBV2, the J gene TRBJ1-2, with TRBD1 identical over 10 bases. The CDR3 consists of 13 residues. Germline V CDR1 and CDR2: SNHLY, FYNNEI.

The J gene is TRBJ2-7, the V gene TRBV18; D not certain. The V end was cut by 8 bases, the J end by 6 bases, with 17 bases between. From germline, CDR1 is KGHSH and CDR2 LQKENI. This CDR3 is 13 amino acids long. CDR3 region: CASQDVLGFEQYF. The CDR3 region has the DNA TGTGCCAGCCAGGACGTTCTAGGGTTCGAGCAGTACTTC.

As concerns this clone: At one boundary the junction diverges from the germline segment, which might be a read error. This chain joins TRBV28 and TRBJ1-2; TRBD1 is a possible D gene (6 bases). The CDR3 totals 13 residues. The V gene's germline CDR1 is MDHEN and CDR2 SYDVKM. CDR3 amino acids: CASRLTHQQGIAF. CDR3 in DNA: TGTGCCAGCAGACTGACCCACCAACAGGGTATAGCCTTC.

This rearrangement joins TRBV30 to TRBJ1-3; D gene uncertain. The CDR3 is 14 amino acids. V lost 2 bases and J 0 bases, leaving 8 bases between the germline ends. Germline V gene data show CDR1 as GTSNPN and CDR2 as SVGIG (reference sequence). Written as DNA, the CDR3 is TGTGCCTGGAGTACCGTATTCTCTGGAAACACCATATATTTT. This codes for CAWSTVFSGNTIYF.

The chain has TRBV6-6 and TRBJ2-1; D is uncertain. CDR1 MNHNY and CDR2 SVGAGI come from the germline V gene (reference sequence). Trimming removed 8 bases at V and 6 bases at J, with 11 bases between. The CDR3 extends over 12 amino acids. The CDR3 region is CASGANPNEQFF. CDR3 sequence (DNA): TGTGCCAGCGGAGCGAACCCCAATGAGCAGTTCTTC.

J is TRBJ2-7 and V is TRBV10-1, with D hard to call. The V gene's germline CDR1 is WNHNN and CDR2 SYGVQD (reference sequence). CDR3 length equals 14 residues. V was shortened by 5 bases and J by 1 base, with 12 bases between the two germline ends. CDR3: CASSLESPSYEQYF. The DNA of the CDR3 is TGCGCCAGCAGTCTGGAGTCGCCTTCCTACGAGCAGTACTTC.

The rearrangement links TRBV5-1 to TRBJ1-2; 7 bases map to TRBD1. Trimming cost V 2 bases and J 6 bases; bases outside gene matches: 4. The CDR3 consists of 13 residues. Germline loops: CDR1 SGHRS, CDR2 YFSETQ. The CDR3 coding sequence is TGCGCCAGCAGCTTTGGAGGGGGCGATGGCTACACCTTC. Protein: CASSFGGGDGYTF. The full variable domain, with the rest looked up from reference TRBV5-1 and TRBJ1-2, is KAGVTQTPRYLIKTRGQQVTLSCSPISGHRSVSWYQQTPGQGLQFLFEYFSETQRNKGNFPGRFSGRQFSNSRSEMNVSTLELGDSALYLCASSFGGGDGYTFGSGTRLTVV.